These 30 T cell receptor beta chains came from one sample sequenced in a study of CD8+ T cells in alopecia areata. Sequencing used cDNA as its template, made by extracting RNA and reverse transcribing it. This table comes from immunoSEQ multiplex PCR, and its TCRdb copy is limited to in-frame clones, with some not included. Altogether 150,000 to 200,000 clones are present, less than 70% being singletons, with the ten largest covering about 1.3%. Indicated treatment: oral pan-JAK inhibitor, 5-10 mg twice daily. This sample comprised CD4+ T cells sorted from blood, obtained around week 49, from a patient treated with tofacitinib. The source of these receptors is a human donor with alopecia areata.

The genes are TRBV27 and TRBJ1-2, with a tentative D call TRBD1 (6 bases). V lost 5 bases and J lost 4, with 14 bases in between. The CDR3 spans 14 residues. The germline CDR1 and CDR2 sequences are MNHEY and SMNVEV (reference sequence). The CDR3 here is CASSLRGHGYGYTF. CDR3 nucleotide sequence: TGTGCCAGCAGTCTCCGGGGACACGGCTATGGCTACACCTTC.

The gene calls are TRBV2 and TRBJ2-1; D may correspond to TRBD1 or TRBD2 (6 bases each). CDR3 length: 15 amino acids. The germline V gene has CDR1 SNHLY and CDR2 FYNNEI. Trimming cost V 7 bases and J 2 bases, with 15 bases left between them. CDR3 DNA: TGTGCCAGCACGCAGGGGACTCTAACCTACAATGAGCAGTTCTTC. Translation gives CASTQGTLTYNEQFF.

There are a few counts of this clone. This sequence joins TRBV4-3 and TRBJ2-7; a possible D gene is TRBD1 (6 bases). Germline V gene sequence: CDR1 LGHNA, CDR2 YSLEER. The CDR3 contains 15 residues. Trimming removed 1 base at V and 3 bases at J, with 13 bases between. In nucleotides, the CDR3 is TGCGCCAGCAGCCAAGCCCGAGGGGGAAACTACGAGCAGTACTTC. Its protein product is CASSQARGGNYEQYF.

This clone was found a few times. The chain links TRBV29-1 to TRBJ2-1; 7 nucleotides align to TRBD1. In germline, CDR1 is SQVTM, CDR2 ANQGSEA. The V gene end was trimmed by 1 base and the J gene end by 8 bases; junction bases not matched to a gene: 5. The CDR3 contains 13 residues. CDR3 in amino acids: CSVEAPTGDEQFF. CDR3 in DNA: TGCAGCGTTGAAGCCCCCACAGGGGATGAGCAGTTCTTC.

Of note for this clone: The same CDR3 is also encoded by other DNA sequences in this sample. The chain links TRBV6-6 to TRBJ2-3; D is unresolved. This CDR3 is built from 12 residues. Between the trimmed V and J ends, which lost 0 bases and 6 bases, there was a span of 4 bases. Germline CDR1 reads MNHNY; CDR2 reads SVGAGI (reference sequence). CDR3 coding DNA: TGTGCCAGCAGTTACTCTGGGGATACGCAGTATTTT. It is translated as CASSYSGDTQYF.

DNA for the CDR3: TGTGCCAGCAGCTTACCGTCCTCGGCCAAAAACATTCAGTACTTC. It translates to CASSLPSSAKNIQYF. V gene TRBV11-2 combines with J gene TRBJ2-4; D is undetermined. The V and J ends lost 2 bases and 1 base respectively, with 9 bases between them. The CDR3 consists of 15 residues. Germline-derived CDR1 and CDR2 are SGHAT and FQNNGV.

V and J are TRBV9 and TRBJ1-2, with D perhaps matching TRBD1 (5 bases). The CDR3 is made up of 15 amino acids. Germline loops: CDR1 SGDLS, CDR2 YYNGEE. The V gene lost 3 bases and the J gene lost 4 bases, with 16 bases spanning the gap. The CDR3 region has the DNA TGTGCCAGCAGCGCCGACTCGGGACGGTCCTATGGCTACACCTTC. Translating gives CASSADSGRSYGYTF.

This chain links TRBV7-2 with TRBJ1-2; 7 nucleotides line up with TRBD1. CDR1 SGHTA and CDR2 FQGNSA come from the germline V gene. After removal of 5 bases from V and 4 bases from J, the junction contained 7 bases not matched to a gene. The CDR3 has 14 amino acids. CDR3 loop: CASSLGQDLYGYTF. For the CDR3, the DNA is TGTGCCAGCAGCCTCGGACAGGACCTCTATGGCTACACCTTC.

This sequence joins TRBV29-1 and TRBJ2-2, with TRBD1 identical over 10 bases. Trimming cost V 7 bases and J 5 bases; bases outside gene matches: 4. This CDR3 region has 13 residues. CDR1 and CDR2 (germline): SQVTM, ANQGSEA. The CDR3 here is CSGWTGGTGELFF. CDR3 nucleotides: TGCAGCGGGTGGACAGGGGGGACCGGGGAGCTGTTTTTT.

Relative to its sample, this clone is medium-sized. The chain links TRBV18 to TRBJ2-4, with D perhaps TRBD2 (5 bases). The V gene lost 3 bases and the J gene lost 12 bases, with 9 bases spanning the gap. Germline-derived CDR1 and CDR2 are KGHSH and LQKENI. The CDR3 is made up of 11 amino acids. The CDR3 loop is CASSPGGYQYF. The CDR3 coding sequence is TGTGCCAGCTCACCCGGAGGCTATCAGTACTTC.

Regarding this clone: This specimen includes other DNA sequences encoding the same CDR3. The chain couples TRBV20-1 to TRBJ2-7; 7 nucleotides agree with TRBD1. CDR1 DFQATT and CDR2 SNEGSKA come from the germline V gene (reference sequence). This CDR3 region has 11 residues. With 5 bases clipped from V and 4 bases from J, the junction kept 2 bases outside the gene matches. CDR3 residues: CSARQGYEQYF. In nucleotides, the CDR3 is TGCAGTGCTCGACAGGGATACGAGCAGTACTTC.

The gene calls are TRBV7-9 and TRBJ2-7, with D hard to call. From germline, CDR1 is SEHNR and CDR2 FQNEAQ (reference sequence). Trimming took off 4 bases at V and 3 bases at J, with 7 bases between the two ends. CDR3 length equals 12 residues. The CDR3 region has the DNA TGTGCCAGCAGCTCTATCGACTACGAGCAGTACTTC. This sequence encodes CASSSIDYEQYF.

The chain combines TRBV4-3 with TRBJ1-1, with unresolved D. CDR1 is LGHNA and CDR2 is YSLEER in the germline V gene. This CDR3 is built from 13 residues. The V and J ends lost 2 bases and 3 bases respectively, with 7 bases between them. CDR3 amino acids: CASSQRGYTEAFF. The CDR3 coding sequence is TGCGCCAGCAGCCAAAGAGGATACACTGAAGCTTTCTTT.

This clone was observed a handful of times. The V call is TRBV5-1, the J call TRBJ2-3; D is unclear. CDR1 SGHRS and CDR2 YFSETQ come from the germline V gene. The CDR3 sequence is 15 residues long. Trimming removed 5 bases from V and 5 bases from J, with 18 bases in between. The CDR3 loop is CASSAPTPVGDTQYF. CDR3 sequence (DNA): TGCGCCAGCAGTGCTCCGACGCCGGTAGGAGATACGCAGTATTTT.

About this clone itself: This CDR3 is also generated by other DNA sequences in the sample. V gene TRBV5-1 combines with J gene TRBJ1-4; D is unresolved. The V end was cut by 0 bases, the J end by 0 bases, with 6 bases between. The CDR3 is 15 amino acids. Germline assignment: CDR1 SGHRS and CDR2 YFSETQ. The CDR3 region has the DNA TGCGCCAGCAGCTTGGGTCGGGCAACTAATGAAAAACTGTTTTTT. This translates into CASSLGRATNEKLFF.

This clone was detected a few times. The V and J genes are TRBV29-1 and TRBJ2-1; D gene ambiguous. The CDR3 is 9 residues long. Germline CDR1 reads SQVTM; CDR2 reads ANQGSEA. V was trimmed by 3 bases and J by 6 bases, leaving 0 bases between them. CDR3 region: CSVDNEQFF. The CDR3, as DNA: TGCAGCGTTGACAATGAGCAGTTCTTC.

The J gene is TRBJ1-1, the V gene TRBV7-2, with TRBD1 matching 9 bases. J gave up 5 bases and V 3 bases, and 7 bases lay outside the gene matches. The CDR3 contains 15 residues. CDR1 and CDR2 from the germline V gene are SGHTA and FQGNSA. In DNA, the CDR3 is TGTGCCAGCAGCTTTACGGACAGGGGAGGAACTGAAGCTTTCTTT. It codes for CASSFTDRGGTEAFF.

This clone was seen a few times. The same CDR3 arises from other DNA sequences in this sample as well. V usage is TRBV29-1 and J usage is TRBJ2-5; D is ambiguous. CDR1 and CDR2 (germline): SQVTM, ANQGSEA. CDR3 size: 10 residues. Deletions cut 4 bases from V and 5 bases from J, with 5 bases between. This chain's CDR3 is CSVGRETQYF. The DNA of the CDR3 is TGCAGCGTTGGGCGGGAGACCCAGTACTTC. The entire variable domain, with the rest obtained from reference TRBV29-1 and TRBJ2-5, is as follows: SAVISQKPSRDICQRGTSLTIQCQVDSQVTMMFWYRQQPGQSLTLIATANQGSEATYESGFVIDKFPISRPNLTFSTLTVSNMSPEDSSIYLCSVGRETQYFGPGTRLLVL.

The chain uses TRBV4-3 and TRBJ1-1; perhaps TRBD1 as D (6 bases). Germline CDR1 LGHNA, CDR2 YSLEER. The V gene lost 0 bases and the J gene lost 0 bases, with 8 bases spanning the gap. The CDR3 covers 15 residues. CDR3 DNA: TGCGCCAGCAGCCAAGAAGGGGGAATGAACACTGAAGCTTTCTTT. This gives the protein CASSQEGGMNTEAFF.

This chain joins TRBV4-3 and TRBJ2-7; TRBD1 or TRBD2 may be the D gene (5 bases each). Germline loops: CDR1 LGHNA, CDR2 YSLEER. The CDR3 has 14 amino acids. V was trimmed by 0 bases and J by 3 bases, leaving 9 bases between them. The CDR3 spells CASSQEAGSYEQYF. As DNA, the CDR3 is TGCGCCAGCAGCCAAGAAGCAGGGAGCTACGAGCAGTACTTC.

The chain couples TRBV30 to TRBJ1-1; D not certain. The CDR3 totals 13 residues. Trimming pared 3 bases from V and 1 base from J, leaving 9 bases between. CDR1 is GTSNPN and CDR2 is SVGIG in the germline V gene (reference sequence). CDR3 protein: CAWRAQKNTEAFF. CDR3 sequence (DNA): TGTGCCTGGAGGGCACAGAAGAACACTGAAGCTTTCTTT.

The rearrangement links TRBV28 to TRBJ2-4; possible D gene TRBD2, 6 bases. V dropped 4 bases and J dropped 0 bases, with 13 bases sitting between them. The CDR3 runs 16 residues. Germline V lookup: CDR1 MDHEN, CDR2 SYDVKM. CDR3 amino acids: CASSSGLSGAKNIQYF. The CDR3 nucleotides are TGTGCCAGCAGTTCGGGACTCTCCGGAGCCAAAAACATTCAGTACTTC.

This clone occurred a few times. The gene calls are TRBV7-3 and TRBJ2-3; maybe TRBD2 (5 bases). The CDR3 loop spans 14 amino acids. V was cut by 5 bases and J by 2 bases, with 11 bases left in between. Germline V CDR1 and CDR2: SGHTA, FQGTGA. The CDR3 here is CASSVTRYTDTQYF. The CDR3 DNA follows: TGTGCCAGCAGCGTTACTAGGTACACAGATACGCAGTATTTT.

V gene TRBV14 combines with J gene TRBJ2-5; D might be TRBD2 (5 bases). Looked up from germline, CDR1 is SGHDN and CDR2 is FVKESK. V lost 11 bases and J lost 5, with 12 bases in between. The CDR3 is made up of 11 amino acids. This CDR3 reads CAAGLCETQYF. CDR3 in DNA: TGTGCCGCGGGTCTATGTGAGACCCAGTACTTC.

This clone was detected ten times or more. Here the CDR3 reads CASTDRGDEKLFF. CDR3 coding DNA: TGTGCCAGCACGGACAGGGGGGATGAAAAACTGTTTTTT. V gene TRBV7-9 combines with J gene TRBJ1-4; TRBD1 matches at 10 bases. This CDR3 is built from 13 residues. V trimming: 7 bases; J trimming: 6 bases; junction bases outside the gene matches: 2. Germline CDR1 SEHNR, CDR2 FQNEAQ (reference sequence).

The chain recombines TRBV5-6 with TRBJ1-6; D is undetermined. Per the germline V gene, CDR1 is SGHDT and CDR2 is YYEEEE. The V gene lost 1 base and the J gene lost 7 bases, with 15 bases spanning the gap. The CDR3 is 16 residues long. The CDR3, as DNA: TGTGCCAGCAGCTTGTTTAGTCAGGACCCAAATTCACCCCTCCACTTT. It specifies CASSLFSQDPNSPLHF.

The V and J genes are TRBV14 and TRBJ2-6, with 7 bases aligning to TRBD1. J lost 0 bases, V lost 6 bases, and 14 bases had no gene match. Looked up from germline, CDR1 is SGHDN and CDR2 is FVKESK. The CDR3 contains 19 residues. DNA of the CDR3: TGTGCCAGCAGTCTCGGGACGGGACAGTACTTCTCTGGGGCCAACGTCCTGACTTTC. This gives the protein CASSLGTGQYFSGANVLTF. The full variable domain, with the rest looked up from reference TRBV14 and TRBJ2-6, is EAGVTQFPSHSVIEKGQTVTLRCDPISGHDNLYWYRRVMGKEIKFLLHFVKESKQDESGMPNNRFLAERTGGTYSTLKVQPAELEDSGVYFCASSLGTGQYFSGANVLTFGAGSRLTVL.

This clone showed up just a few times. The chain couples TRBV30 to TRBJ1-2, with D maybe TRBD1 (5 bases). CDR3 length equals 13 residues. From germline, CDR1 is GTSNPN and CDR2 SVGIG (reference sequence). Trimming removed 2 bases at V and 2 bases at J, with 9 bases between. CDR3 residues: CAWSWGVNYGYTF. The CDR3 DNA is TGTGCCTGGAGTTGGGGGGTCAACTATGGCTACACCTTC.

The CDR3 DNA is TGTGCCAGCAGCGCCGATGGACAGGGAAACTATGGCTACACCTTC. Translating it yields CASSADGQGNYGYTF. The gene calls are TRBV7-8 and TRBJ1-2; 8 bases align to TRBD1. Trimming at V came to 5 bases and at J to 2 bases, leaving 7 bases not matched to a gene. The CDR3 has 15 amino acids. Germline CDR1 is SGHVS and CDR2 is FQNEAQ.

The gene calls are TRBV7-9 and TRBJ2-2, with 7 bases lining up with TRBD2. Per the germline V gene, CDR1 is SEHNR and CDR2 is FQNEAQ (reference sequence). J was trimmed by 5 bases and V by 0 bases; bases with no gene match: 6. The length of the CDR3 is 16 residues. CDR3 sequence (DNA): TGTGCCAGCAGCTTAGCGGGCGGGAGATCGACCGGGGAGCTGTTTTTT. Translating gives CASSLAGGRSTGELFF.